The next 9 T cell receptor beta chains were all read from a single sample in a study of blood T cells in healthy people across ages. The use of a sample-barcoded 5' primer and a J-beta primer mix characterized a second PCR of roughly 6 to 11 cycles. TCRdb reanalysed the 5' RACE reads using MiXCR and keeps one entry per CDR3 protein. The table lists approximately 2,000,000 distinct CDR3 sequences, about two fifths of them singletons, with under 30% in the top ten. Sequencing used blood. The receptor set was obtained from a human donor in good health.

The gene calls are TRBV7-9 and TRBJ1-6; D possibly corresponds to TRBD1 (6 bases). Germline V CDR1 and CDR2: SEHNR, FQNEAQ (reference sequence). Trimming shortened V by 1 base and J by 2 bases, and 6 bases separated the two germline ends. The CDR3 runs 15 residues. CDR3 sequence (DNA): TGTGCCAGCAGCTTAGAGGGGGCCTATAATTCACCCCTCCACTTT. Residues: CASSLEGAYNSPLHF.

In its sample, this clonotype was seen a few times. The chain has TRBV9 and TRBJ2-5; D is unclear. V lost 2 bases to trimming and J lost 3 bases, with 8 bases between them. The CDR3 totals 13 residues. The V gene's germline CDR1 is SGDLS and CDR2 YYNGEE. CDR3 sequence: CASSVDTEETQYF. DNA of the CDR3: TGTGCCAGCAGCGTCGATACTGAAGAGACCCAGTACTTC.

The sample holds a few counts of this clonotype. J is TRBJ2-3 and V is TRBV4-3; 7 bases fit TRBD1. Per germline, CDR1 LGHNA and CDR2 YSLEER. V dropped 0 bases and J dropped 4; count of bases not matched to a gene: 4. CDR3 length equals 15 residues. CDR3 nucleotide sequence: TGCGCCAGCAGCCAAGAGCCAGGGGGAGCAGATACGCAGTATTTT. This translates into CASSQEPGGADTQYF.

The chain has TRBV10-3 and TRBJ2-4; TRBD1 agrees at 10 bases. The J call may be incorrect, as the DNA end agrees better with TRBJ2-7. The CDR3 is 15 amino acids. Germline V gene sequence: CDR1 ENHRY, CDR2 SYGVKD. CDR3 nucleotides: TGTGCCATCAGTCCCGGACAGGGGGTATCCTACGAGCAGTACTTC. Amino acids: CAISPGQGVSYEQYF.

This clonotype was counted only a few times. The chain uses TRBV7-2 and TRBJ2-5; 7 positions agree with TRBD2. The CDR3 loop spans 14 amino acids. Germline trimming cut 5 bases from V and 5 bases from J; bases unmatched to any gene: 8. Germline V gene data show CDR1 as SGHTA and CDR2 as FQGNSA. The CDR3 DNA reads as TGTGCCAGCAGCCGGCAAGCGGGGCGGGAGACCCAGTACTTC. Its translation: CASSRQAGRETQYF.

The rearrangement links TRBV6-2 or TRBV6-3 to TRBJ1-5; tentatively, D is TRBD1 (5 bases). This CDR3 comprises 19 residues. Trimming removed 6 bases at V and 1 base at J, with 25 bases between. The germline gives CDR1 MNHEY, CDR2 SVGEGT. The DNA for the CDR3 is TGTGCCAGCAGACGGATCCTATCGGACGGGGACTTGAGCAATCAGCCCCAGCATTTT. This gives the protein CASRRILSDGDLSNQPQHF.

The rearrangement uses TRBV7-2 and TRBJ2-5; the match to TRBD2 covers 9 bases. Germline lookup yields CDR1 SGHTA and CDR2 FQGNSA. V lost 5 bases, J lost 5 bases, and 12 bases stayed unmatched. The CDR3 totals 16 residues. CDR3 coding DNA: TGTGCCAGCAGCCCTCCCTCGCTAGCGGGGCTTGAGACCCAGTACTTC. Translated, it gives CASSPPSLAGLETQYF.

The chain carries TRBV7-8 and TRBJ2-3, with 7 bases aligning to TRBD1. V lost 2 bases to trimming and J lost 5 bases; unmatched junction nucleotides: 10. The CDR3 loop spans 16 amino acids. The germline V gene has CDR1 SGHVS and CDR2 FQNEAQ. The CDR3 nucleotides read TGTGCCAGCAGCTTACTAGGAACAGGGGCTGGAGATACGCAGTATTTT. As protein: CASSLLGTGAGDTQYF.

The CDR3 DNA is TGTGCCAGCAGCTTGCAGGGGGGGATGAACACTGAAGCTTTCTTT. Its translation: CASSLQGGMNTEAFF. This rearrangement joins TRBV7-2 to TRBJ1-1, with 7 bases fitting TRBD1. CDR3 length: 15 residues. Germline values: CDR1 SGHTA, CDR2 FQGNSA. V lost 3 bases and J lost 0; bases outside the gene matches: 4. The complete variable domain, with remaining parts taken from reference TRBV7-2 and TRBJ1-1, reads GAGVSQSPSNKVTEKGKDVELRCDPISGHTALYWYRQSLGQGLEFLIYFQGNSAPDKSGLPSDRFSAERTGGSVSTLTIQRTQQEDSAVYLCASSLQGGMNTEAFFGQGTRLTVV.